Given below is one TCR beta chain in context. The data were produced by immunoSEQ multiplex PCR, yet TCRdb's version contains in-frame clones alone and is incomplete. The sample holds under 35,000 clones, 89% seen once. Germline CDR1 and CDR2: SNHLY and FYNNEI. The V end lost 7 bases, the J end lost 8 bases, and 14 bases lay between the germline ends. The CDR3 consists of 12 residues. The sample belongs to a study of lymphopenia after photon versus proton radiotherapy. The J gene is TRBJ1-2, the V gene TRBV2, with D maybe TRBD1 (5 bases). The source was peripheral blood, collected from a patient treated with proton-based radiotherapy. This sequence originates from a woman aged 70-85 years with pancreatic cancer. Some clones in this sample may be carry-over from other donors' samples. CDR3 coding DNA: TGTGCCAGCACGGTAGACCGGGGCGGCTACACCTTC. This translates into CASTVDRGGYTF.